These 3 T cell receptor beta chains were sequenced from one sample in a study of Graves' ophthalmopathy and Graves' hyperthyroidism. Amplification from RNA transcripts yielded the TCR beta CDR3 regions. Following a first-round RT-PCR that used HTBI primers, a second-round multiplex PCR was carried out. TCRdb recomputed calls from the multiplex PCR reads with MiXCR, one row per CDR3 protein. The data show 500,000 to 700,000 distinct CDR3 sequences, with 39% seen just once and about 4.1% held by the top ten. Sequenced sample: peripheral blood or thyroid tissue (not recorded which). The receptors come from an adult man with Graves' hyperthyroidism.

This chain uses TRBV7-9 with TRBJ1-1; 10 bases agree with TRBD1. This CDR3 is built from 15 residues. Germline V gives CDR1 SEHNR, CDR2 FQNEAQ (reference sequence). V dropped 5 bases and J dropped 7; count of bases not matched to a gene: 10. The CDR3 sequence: CASSLNGGDRGEAFF. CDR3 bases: TGTGCCAGCAGCCTCAATGGCGGGGACAGGGGTGAAGCTTTCTTT.

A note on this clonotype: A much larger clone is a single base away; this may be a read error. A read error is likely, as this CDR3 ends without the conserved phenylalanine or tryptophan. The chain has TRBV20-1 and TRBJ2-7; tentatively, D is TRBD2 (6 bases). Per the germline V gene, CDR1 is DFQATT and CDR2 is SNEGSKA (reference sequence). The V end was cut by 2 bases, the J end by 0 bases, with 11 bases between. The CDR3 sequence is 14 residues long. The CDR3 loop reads CSARFSGLSYEQYL. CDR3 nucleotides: TGCAGTGCTAGATTTAGCGGCCTCTCCTACGAGCAGTACCTC.

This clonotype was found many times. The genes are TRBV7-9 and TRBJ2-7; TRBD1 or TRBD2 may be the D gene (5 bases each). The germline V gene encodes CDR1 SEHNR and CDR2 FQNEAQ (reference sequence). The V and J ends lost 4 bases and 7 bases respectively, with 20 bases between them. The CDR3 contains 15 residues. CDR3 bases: TGTGCCAGCAGCTCCCCCCGGGACGGCCCTAAGGAGCAGTACTTC. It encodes CASSSPRDGPKEQYF.